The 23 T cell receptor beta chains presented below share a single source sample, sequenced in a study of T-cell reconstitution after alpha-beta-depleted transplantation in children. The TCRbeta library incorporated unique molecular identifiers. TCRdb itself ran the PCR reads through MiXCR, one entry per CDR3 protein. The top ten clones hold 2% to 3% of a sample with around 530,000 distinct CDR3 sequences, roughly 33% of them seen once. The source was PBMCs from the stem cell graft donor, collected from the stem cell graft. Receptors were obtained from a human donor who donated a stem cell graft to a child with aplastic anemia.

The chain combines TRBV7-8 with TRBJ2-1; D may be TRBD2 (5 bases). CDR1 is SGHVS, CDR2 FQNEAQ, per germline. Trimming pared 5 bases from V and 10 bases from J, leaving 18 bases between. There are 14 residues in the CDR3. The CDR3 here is CASSRLYSGSEQFF. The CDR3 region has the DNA TGTGCCAGCAGCCGCCTATACAGCGGCAGCGAGCAGTTCTTC. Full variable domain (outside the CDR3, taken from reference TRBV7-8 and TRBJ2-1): GAGVSQSPRYKVAKRGQDVALRCDPISGHVSLFWYQQALGQGPEFLTYFQNEAQLDKSGLPSDRFFAERPEGSVSTLKIQRTQQEDSAVYLCASSRLYSGSEQFFGPGTRLTVL.

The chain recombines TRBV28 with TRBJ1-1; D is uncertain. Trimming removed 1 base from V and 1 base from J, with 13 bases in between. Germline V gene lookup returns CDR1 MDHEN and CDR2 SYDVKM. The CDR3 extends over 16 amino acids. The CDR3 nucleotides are TGTGCCAGCAGTTTATCTGAGCGGGCGGGGAACACTGAAGCTTTCTTT. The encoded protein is CASSLSERAGNTEAFF.

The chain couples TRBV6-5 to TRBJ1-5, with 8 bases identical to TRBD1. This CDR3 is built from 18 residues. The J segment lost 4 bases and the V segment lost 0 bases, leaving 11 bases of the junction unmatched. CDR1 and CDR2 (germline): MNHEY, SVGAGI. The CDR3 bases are TGTGCCAGCAGTTACTCCGGTTCCCGGACAGGGCTTAATCAGCCCCAGCATTTT. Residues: CASSYSGSRTGLNQPQHF.

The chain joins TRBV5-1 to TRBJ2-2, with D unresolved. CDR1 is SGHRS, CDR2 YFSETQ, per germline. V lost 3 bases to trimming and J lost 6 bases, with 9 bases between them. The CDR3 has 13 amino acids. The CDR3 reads CASSSRSAGELFF. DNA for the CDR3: TGCGCCAGCAGCTCCCGCAGCGCCGGGGAGCTGTTTTTT.

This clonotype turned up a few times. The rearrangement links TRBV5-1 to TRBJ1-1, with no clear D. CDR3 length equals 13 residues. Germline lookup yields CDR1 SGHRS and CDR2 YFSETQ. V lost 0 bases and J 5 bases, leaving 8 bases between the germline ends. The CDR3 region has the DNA TGCGCCAGCAGCTTGGCCGATGGGACTGAAGCTTTCTTT. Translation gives CASSLADGTEAFF.

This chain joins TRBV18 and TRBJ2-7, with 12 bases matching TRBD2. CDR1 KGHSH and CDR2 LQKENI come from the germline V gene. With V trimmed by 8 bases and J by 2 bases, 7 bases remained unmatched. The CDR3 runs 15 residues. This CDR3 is CASSPGLAGTYEQYF. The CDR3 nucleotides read TGTGCCAGCAGCCCCGGACTAGCGGGAACCTACGAGCAGTACTTC.

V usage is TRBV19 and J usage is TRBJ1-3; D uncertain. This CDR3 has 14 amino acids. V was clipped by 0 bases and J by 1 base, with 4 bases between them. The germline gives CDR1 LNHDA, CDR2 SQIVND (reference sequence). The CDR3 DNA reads TGTGCCAGTAGTATAGACGCTTCTGGAAACACCATATATTTT. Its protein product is CASSIDASGNTIYF.

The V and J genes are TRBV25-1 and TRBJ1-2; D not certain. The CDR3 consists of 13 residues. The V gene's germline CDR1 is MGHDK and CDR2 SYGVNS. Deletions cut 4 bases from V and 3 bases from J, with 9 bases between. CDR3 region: CASSVSLHYGYTF. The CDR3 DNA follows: TGTGCCAGCAGTGTCTCCCTCCACTATGGCTACACCTTC.

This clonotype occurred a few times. CDR3 coding DNA: TGCAGCGTAGAACGACAGGGGTTGGGAAACACTGAAGCTTTCTTT. Translation: CSVERQGLGNTEAFF. The chain couples TRBV29-1 to TRBJ1-1, with 8 bases that match TRBD1. CDR3 length equals 15 residues. Germline lookup yields CDR1 SQVTM and CDR2 ANQGSEA. The V and J ends lost 6 bases and 2 bases, in that order; junction bases with no gene match: 11.

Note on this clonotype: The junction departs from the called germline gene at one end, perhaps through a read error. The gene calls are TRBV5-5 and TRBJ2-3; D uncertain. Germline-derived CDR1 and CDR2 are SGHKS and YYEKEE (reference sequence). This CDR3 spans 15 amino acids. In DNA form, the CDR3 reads TGTGCCAGCAGCTTGCTCCACAGAAGCACAGATACGCAGTATTTC. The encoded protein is CASSLLHRSTDTQYF.

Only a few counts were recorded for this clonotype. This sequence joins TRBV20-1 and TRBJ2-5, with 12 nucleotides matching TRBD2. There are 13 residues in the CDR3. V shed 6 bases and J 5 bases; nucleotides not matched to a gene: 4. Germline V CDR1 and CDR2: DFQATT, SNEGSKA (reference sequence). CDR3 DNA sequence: TGCAGTGCCACCCTAGCGGGAGGGGAGACCCAGTACTTC. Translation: CSATLAGGETQYF.

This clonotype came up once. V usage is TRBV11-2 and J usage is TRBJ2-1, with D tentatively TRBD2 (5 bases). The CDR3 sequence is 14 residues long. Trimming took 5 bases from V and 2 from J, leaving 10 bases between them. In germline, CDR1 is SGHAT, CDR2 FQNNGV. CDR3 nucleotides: TGTGCCAGCAGCGAAGAGCGGCCCTACAATGAGCAGTTCTTC. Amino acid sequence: CASSEERPYNEQFF.

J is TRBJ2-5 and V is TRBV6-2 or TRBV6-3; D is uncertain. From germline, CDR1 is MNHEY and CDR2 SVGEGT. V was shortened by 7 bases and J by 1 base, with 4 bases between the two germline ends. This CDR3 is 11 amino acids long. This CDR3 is CASTVQETQYF. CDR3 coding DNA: TGTGCCAGCACGGTCCAAGAGACCCAGTACTTC.

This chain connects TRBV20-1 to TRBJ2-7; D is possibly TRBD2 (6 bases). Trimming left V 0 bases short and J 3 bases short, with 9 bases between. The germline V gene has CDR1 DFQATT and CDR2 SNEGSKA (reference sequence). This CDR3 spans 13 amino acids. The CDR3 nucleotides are TGCAGTGCTAGAGATAAGGGAGGCTACGAGCAGTACTTC. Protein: CSARDKGGYEQYF.

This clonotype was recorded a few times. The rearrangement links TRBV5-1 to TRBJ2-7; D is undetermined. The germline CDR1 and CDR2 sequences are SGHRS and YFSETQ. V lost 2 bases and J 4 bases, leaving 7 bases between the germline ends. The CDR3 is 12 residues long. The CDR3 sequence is CASSFNEYEQYF. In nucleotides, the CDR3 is TGCGCCAGCAGCTTCAACGAATACGAGCAGTACTTC.

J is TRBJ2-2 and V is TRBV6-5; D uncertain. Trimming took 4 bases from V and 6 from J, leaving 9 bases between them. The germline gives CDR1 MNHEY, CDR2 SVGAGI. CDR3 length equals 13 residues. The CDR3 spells CASSSDVAGELFF. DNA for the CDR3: TGTGCCAGCAGTTCGGACGTGGCCGGGGAGCTGTTTTTT.

CDR3 sequence: CASSSSVQAAYGYTF. Here the CDR3 DNA reads TGTGCCAGCAGCTCTAGTGTCCAGGCTGCATATGGCTACACCTTC. This sequence joins TRBV7-6 and TRBJ1-2; D call uncertain. Germline CDR1 reads SGHVS; CDR2 reads FNYEAQ. V lost 4 bases and J lost 5, with 17 bases in between. CDR3 length equals 15 residues.

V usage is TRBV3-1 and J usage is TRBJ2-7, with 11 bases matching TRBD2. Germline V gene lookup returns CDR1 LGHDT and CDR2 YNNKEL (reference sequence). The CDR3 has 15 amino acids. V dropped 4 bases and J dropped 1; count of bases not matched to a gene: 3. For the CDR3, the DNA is TGTGCCAGCAGCCCACTAGCGGGGGCGTCCTACGAGCAGTACTTC. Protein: CASSPLAGASYEQYF.

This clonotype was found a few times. CDR3 in amino acids: CASRPLGSGELFF. The CDR3, as DNA: TGTGCCAGCAGGCCCCTGGGTTCCGGGGAGCTGTTTTTT. The V gene is TRBV27, the J gene TRBJ2-2, with D hard to call. The CDR3 contains 13 residues. Trimming left V 6 bases short and J 6 bases short, with 11 bases between. Germline V gene data show CDR1 as MNHEY and CDR2 as SMNVEV (reference sequence).

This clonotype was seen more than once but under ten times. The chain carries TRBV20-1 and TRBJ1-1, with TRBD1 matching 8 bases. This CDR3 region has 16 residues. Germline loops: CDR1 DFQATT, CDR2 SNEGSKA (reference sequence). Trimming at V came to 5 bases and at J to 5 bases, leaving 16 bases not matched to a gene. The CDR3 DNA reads TGCAGTGCTCGTGCACCCGGTAGGCAGGGGGCTACTGAAGCTTTCTTT. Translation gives CSARAPGRQGATEAFF.

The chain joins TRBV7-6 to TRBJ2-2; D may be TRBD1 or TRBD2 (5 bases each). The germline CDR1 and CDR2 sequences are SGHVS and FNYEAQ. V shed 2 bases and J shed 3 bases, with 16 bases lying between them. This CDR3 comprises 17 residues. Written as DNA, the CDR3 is TGTGCCAGCAGCTTATTCGCTAGAGGGGCGTACACCGGGGAGCTGTTTTTT. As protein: CASSLFARGAYTGELFF. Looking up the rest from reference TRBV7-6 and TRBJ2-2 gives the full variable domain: GAGVSQSPRYKVTKRGQDVALRCDPISGHVSLYWYRQALGQGPEFLTYFNYEAQQDKSGLPNDRFSAERPEGSISTLTIQRTEQRDSAMYRCASSLFARGAYTGELFFGEGSRLTVL.

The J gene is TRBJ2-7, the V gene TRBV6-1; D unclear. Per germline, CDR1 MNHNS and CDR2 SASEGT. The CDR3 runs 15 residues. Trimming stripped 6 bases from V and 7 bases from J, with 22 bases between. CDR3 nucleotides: TGTGCCAGCAGCCACCGGCGTGCTTCCTCTCGGGAGCAGTACTTC. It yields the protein CASSHRRASSREQYF.

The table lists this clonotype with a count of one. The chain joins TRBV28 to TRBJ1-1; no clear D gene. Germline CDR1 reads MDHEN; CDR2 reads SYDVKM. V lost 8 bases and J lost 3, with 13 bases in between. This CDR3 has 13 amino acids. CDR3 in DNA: TGTGCCAGCTTACCCGGGCGAGACACTGAAGCTTTCTTT. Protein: CASLPGRDTEAFF.